Each of the 20 T cell receptor beta chains below was sequenced from the same sample in a study of T-cell reconstitution after alpha-beta-depleted transplantation in children. A library of TCRbeta sequences, prepared with unique molecular identifiers, was generated. TCRdb reprocessed the PCR reads with MiXCR, giving one entry per CDR3 protein. The sample holds around 580,000 distinct CDR3 sequences, more than 20% seen once. The sequencing here drew on PBMCs, mostly from graft donor cells, taken 360 days after TCRalphabeta/CD19-depleted stem cell transplant. The source is a boy under two years old who had a stem cell transplant for acute myeloid leukemia, so the T cells may come from the graft donor.

This clonotype turned up a few times. The chain uses TRBV29-1 and TRBJ1-1; TRBD1 aligns across 10 bases. CDR3 length: 14 residues. V trimming: 3 bases; J trimming: 4 bases; junction bases outside the gene matches: 5. The germline CDR1 and CDR2 sequences are SQVTM and ANQGSEA. The CDR3 region has the DNA TGCAGCGTTGAGAGCCGGACAGGGGGCACTGAAGCTTTCTTT. Translating gives CSVESRTGGTEAFF.

J is TRBJ2-1 and V is TRBV6-2 or TRBV6-3, with unresolved D. Germline assignment: CDR1 MNHEY and CDR2 SVGEGT. The V end lost 6 bases, the J end lost 6 bases, and 12 bases lay between the germline ends. The length of the CDR3 is 13 residues. CDR3 sequence (DNA): TGTGCCAGCAGCTCGGCCCTCCTCAATGAGCAGTTCTTC. It codes for CASSSALLNEQFF.

This chain uses TRBV10-1 with TRBJ2-2; D not certain. CDR3 length: 13 residues. Germline CDR1 reads WNHNN; CDR2 reads SYGVQD (reference sequence). The V end was cut by 5 bases, the J end by 1 base, with 5 bases between. In DNA form, the CDR3 reads TGCGCCAGCAGTATCAAGAACACCGGGGAGCTGTTTTTT. This codes for CASSIKNTGELFF.

This chain connects TRBV5-1 to TRBJ2-5; D call uncertain. V lost 4 bases and J lost 0, with 7 bases in between. Per the germline V gene, CDR1 is SGHRS and CDR2 is YFSETQ. CDR3 length: 13 residues. CDR3 residues: CASSPMYQETQYF. For the CDR3, the DNA is TGCGCCAGCAGCCCCATGTACCAAGAGACCCAGTACTTC.

The chain is built from TRBV5-1 and TRBJ2-1, with TRBD2 identical over 8 bases. This CDR3 is 13 amino acids long. V dropped 5 bases and J dropped 6; count of bases not matched to a gene: 4. Germline V gene sequence: CDR1 SGHRS, CDR2 YFSETQ. CDR3 sequence (DNA): TGCGCCAGCAGACGGGAGGGGGGCAATGAGCAGTTCTTC. Encoded protein: CASRREGGNEQFF.

This clonotype was picked up many times. The V gene is TRBV2, the J gene TRBJ2-5; D possibly corresponds to TRBD2 (6 bases). Germline-derived CDR1 and CDR2 are SNHLY and FYNNEI. V was pared by 2 bases and J by 1 base, with 11 bases between. The CDR3 has 15 residues. The CDR3 reads CASSETGVPQETQYF. In DNA form, the CDR3 reads TGTGCCAGCAGTGAAACGGGGGTCCCCCAAGAGACCCAGTACTTC.

This chain links TRBV12-3 or TRBV12-4 with TRBJ1-6; D is uncertain. The CDR3 contains 15 residues. V lost 3 bases and J 0 bases, leaving 6 bases between the germline ends. In DNA form, the CDR3 reads TGTGCCAGCAGTTTTGGGCCCTCCTATAATTCACCCCTCCACTTT. It specifies CASSFGPSYNSPLHF.

This clonotype has a handful of counts. The CDR3 loop reads CASSSGLALTDTQYF. The CDR3 DNA reads as TGCGCCAGCAGCTCGGGACTAGCGTTAACAGATACGCAGTATTTT. The rearrangement uses TRBV5-1 and TRBJ2-3; 10 bases line up with TRBD2. Looked up from germline, CDR1 is SGHRS and CDR2 is YFSETQ. This CDR3 spans 15 amino acids. The ends lost 3 bases at V and 3 bases at J; junction bases unmatched: 4.

Ten or more counts support this clonotype. The gene calls are TRBV6-2 or TRBV6-3 and TRBJ1-2, with 7 bases lining up with TRBD1. The germline gives CDR1 MNHEY, CDR2 SVGEGT. This CDR3 is built from 13 residues. The V segment lost 5 bases and the J segment 4 bases; nucleotides outside the gene matches: 4. The CDR3 coding sequence is TGTGCCAGCAGTATCCGGGACAGCTATGGCTACACCTTC. Translation: CASSIRDSYGYTF.

This clonotype was counted many times. This chain uses TRBV6-4 with TRBJ2-3; no clear D gene. Trimming pared 2 bases from V and 7 bases from J, leaving 10 bases between. Germline CDR1 is MRHNA and CDR2 is SNTAGT. The CDR3 totals 13 residues. CDR3 bases: TGTGCCAGCAGTGACGAGCTTAAACATACGCAGTATTTT. Translated, it gives CASSDELKHTQYF.

The J gene is TRBJ2-1, the V gene TRBV3-1; TRBD2 matches 7 bases. This CDR3 is 17 amino acids long. Trimming removed 1 base from V and 2 bases from J; junction bases left unmatched: 8. Germline V lookup: CDR1 LGHDT, CDR2 YNNKEL (reference sequence). The chain's CDR3 is CASSQGSGGGPYNEQFF. CDR3 DNA: TGTGCCAGCAGCCAAGGGTCTGGCGGGGGTCCCTACAATGAGCAGTTCTTC.

This clonotype appeared many times. The V gene is TRBV20-1, the J gene TRBJ2-5, with TRBD1 matching 11 bases. Germline CDR1 DFQATT, CDR2 SNEGSKA (reference sequence). V shed 3 bases, J shed 0 bases, and the junction held 3 bases outside the gene matches. This CDR3 has 15 residues. The CDR3, as DNA: TGCAGTGCTAGGGGGGACAGGGGGGACCAAGAGACCCAGTACTTC. This encodes CSARGDRGDQETQYF.

This chain uses TRBV20-1 with TRBJ2-6; D gene uncertain. Germline CDR1 DFQATT, CDR2 SNEGSKA (reference sequence). Trimming took 2 bases from V and 0 from J, leaving 5 bases between them. The CDR3 runs 14 residues. The CDR3 region has the DNA TGCAGTGCTAGAATGAGCTCTGGGGCCAACGTCCTGACTTTC. Amino acid sequence: CSARMSSGANVLTF.

J is TRBJ1-2 and V is TRBV6-5, with a possible D match to TRBD1 (5 bases). CDR1 and CDR2 (germline): MNHEY, SVGAGI. The CDR3 has 16 residues. V dropped 0 bases and J dropped 2 bases, with 13 bases sitting between them. The CDR3 sequence: CASSYSNPGENYGYTF. The CDR3 nucleotides are TGTGCCAGCAGTTACTCGAATCCGGGGGAGAACTATGGCTACACCTTC.

The chain has TRBV7-2 and TRBJ2-6; D unclear. This CDR3 spans 17 amino acids. Deletions cut 3 bases from V and 0 bases from J, with 12 bases between. Germline CDR1 and CDR2: SGHTA and FQGNSA. The CDR3 nucleotides are TGTGCCAGCAGCTTCAGTCCTTCGCTCTCTGGGGCCAACGTCCTGACTTTC. Amino acids: CASSFSPSLSGANVLTF.

The gene calls are TRBV18 and TRBJ2-5; 7 bases agree with TRBD2. The CDR3 is 15 residues long. Germline CDR1 KGHSH, CDR2 LQKENI. Trimming took 0 bases from V and 2 from J; bases not matched to a gene: 3. CDR3 DNA: TGTGCCAGCTCACCACCGAGCGGGAAGCAAGAGACCCAGTACTTC. Translated: CASSPPSGKQETQYF.

The chain links TRBV7-2 to TRBJ1-1; D ambiguous. Germline CDR1 SGHTA, CDR2 FQGNSA. The CDR3 length is 12 residues. Trimming took off 1 base at V and 7 bases at J, with 7 bases between the two ends. The CDR3 nucleotides read TGTGCCAGCAGCTTAGTTCCATATGAAGCTTTCTTT. It codes for CASSLVPYEAFF.

This clonotype was seen ten or more times. This chain uses TRBV6-2 or TRBV6-3 with TRBJ2-1, with D unclear. This CDR3 contains 11 residues. The V gene's germline CDR1 is MNHEY and CDR2 SVGEGT. The V and J ends lost 6 bases and 6 bases respectively, with 6 bases between them. CDR3 in DNA: TGTGCCAGCAGCCAAAGCAATGAGCAGTTCTTC. Amino acids: CASSQSNEQFF.

The V and J genes are TRBV20-1 and TRBJ2-7; 9 bases line up with TRBD1. V shed 2 bases, J shed 7 bases, and the junction held 12 bases outside the gene matches. The CDR3 is 15 residues long. Germline assignment: CDR1 DFQATT and CDR2 SNEGSKA (reference sequence). DNA of the CDR3: TGCAGTGCTAGAACGCACAGGGGGCGCGGGTCGGAGCAGTACTTC. It is translated as CSARTHRGRGSEQYF.

This clonotype turned up a few times. The chain combines TRBV12-3 or TRBV12-4 with TRBJ2-1; 12 bases align to TRBD2. With V trimmed by 5 bases and J by 7 bases, 6 bases remained unmatched. CDR3 size: 15 residues. CDR3 protein: CASSRTSGVYNEQFF. The CDR3 region has the DNA TGTGCCAGCAGTCGGACTAGCGGGGTCTATAATGAGCAGTTCTTC.